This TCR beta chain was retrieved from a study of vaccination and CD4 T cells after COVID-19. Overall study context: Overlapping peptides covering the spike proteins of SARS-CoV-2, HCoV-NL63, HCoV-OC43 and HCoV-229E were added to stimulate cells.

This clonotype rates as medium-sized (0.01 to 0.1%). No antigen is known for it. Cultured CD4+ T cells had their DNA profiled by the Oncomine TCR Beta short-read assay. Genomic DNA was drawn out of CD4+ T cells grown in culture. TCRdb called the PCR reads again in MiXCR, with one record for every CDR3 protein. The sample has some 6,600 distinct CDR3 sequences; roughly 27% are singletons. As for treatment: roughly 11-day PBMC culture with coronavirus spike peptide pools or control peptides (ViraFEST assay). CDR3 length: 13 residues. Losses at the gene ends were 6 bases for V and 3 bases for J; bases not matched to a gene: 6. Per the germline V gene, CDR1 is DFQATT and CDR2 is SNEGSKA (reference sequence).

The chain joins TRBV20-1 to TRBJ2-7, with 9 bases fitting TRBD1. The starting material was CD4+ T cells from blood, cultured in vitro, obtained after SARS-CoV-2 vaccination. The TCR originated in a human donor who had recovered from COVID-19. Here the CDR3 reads CSAPGTGNYEQYF. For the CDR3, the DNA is TGCAGTGCGCCCGGGACAGGGAACTACGAGCAGTACTTC.